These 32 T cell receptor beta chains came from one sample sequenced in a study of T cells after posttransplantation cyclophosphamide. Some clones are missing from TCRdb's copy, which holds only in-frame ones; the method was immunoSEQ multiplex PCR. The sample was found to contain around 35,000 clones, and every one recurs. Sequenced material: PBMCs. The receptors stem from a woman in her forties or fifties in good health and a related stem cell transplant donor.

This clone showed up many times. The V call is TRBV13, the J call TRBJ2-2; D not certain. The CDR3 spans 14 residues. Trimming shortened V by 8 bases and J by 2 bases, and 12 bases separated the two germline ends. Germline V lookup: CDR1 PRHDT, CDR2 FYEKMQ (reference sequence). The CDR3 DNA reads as TGTGCCAGCCCTGACGGGTCAAACACCGGGGAGCTGTTTTTT. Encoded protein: CASPDGSNTGELFF.

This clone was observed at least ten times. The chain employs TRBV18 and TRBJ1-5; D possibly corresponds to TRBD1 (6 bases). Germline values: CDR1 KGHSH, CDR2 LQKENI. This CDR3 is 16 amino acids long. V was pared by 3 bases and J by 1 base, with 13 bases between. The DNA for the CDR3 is TGTGCCAGCTCACCGTCTACCGGGACAAGCAATCAGCCCCAGCATTTT. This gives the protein CASSPSTGTSNQPQHF.

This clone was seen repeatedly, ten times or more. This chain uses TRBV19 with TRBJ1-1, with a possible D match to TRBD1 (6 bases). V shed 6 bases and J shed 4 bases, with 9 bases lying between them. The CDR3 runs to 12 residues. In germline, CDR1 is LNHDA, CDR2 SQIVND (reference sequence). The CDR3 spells CASRVGGTEAFF. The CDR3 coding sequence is TGTGCCAGTAGAGTAGGGGGCACTGAAGCTTTCTTT.

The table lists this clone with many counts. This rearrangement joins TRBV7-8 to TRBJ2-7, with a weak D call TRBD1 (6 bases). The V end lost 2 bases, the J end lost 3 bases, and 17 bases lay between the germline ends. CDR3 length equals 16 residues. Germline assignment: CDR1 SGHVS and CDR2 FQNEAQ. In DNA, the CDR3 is TGTGCCAGCAGCTTACAACAGGGTATGAGGGGCTACGAGCAGTACTTC. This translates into CASSLQQGMRGYEQYF.

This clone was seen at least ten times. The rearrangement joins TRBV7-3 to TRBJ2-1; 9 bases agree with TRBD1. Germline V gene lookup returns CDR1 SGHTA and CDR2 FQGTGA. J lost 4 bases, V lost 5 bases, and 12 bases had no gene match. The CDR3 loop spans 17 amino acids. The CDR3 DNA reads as TGTGCCAGCAGCCCCAGCCCGGGACAGGGATCGTACAATGAGCAGTTCTTC. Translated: CASSPSPGQGSYNEQFF.

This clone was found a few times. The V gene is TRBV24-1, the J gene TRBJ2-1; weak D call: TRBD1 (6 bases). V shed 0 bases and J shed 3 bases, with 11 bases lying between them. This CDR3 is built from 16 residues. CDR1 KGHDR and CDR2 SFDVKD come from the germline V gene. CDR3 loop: CATSDLQAGVYNEQFF. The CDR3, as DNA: TGTGCCACCAGTGATTTGCAGGCAGGGGTCTACAATGAGCAGTTCTTC.

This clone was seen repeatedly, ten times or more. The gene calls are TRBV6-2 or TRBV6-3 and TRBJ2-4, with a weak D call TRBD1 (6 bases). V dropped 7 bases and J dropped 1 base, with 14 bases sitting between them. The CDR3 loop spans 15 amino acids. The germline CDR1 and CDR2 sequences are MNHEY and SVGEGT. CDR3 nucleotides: TGTGCCAGCAATACGAACAGGGCGGCCAAAAACATTCAGTACTTC. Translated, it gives CASNTNRAAKNIQYF.

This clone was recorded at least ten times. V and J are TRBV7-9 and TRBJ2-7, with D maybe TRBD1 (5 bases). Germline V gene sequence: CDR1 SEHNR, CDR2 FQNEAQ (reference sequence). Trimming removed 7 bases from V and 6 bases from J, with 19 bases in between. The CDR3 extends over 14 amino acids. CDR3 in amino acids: CASTAWGSQGEQYF. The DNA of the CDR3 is TGTGCCAGCACCGCCTGGGGCTCCCAGGGCGAGCAGTACTTC.

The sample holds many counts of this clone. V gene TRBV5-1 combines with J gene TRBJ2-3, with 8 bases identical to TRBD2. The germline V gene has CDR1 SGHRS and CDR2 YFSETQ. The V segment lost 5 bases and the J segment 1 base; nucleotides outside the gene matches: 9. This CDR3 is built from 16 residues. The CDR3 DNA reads TGCGCCAGCAGAGATCTGGCGACTAGCGGCACAGATACGCAGTATTTT. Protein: CASRDLATSGTDTQYF. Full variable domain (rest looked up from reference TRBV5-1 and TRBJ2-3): KAGVTQTPRYLIKTRGQQVTLSCSPISGHRSVSWYQQTPGQGLQFLFEYFSETQRNKGNFPGRFSGRQFSNSRSEMNVSTLELGDSALYLCASRDLATSGTDTQYFGPGTRLTVL.

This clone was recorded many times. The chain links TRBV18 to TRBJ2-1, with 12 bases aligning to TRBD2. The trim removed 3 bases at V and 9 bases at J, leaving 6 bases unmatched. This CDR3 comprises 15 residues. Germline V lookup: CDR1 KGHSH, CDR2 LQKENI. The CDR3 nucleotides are TGTGCCAGCTCACCGACTAGCGGGAGTCGTATTGAGCAGTTCTTC. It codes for CASSPTSGSRIEQFF. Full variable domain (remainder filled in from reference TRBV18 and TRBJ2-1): NAGVMQNPRHLVRRRGQEARLRCSPMKGHSHVYWYRQLPEEGLKFMVYLQKENIIDESGMPKERFSAEFPKEGPSILRIQQVVRGDSAAYFCASSPTSGSRIEQFFGPGTRLTVL.

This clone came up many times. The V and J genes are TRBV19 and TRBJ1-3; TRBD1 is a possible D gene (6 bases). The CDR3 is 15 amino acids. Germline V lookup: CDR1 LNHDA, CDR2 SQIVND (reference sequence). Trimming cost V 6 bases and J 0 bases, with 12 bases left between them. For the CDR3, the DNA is TGTGCCAGTAGCCCGTCGGACAGCTCTGGAAACACCATATATTTT. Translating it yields CASSPSDSSGNTIYF.

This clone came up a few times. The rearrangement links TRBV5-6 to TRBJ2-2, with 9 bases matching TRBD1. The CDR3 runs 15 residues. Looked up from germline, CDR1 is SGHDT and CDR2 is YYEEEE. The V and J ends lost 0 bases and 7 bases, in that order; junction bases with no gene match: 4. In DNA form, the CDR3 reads TGTGCCAGCAGCTTGGGGGACAGGGTGGTCGGGGAGCTGTTTTTT. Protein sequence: CASSLGDRVVGELFF. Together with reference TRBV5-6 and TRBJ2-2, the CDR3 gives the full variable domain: DAGVTQSPTHLIKTRGQQVTLRCSPKSGHDTVSWYQQALGQGPQFIFQYYEEEERQRGNFPDRFSGHQFPNYSSELNVNALLLGDSALYLCASSLGDRVVGELFFGEGSRLTVL.

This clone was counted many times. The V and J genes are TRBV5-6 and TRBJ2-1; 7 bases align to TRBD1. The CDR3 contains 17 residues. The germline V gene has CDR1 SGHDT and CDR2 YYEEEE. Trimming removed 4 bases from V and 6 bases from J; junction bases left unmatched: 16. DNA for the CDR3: TGTGCCAGCAGCCTACCGACAGGGTCTAGCTTTGTCAATGAGCAGTTCTTC. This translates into CASSLPTGSSFVNEQFF.

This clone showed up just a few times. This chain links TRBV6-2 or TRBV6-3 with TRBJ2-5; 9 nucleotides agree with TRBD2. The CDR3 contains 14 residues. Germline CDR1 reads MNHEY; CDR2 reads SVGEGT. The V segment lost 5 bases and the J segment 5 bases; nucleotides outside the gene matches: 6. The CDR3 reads CASSNSGSLETQYF. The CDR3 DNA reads TGTGCCAGCAGTAATAGCGGGAGTCTGGAGACCCAGTACTTC.

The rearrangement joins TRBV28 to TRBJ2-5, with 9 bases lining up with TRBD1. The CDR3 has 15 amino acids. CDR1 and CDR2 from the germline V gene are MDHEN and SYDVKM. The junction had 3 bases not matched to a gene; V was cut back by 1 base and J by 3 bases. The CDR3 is CASSLSGTGKETQYF. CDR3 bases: TGTGCCAGCAGTTTATCCGGGACAGGGAAAGAGACCCAGTACTTC.

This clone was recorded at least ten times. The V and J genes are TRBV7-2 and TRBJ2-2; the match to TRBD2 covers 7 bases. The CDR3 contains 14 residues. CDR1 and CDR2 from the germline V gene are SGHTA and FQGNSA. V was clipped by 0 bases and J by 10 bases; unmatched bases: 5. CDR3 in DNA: TGTGCCAGCAGCTTAGCCGGGGGGTACACGGAGCTGTTTTTT. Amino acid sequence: CASSLAGGYTELFF.

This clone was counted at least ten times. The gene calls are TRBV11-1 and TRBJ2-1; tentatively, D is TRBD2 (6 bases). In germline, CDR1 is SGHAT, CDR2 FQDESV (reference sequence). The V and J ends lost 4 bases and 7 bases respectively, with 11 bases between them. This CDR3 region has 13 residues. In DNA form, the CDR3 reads TGTGCCAGCAGCTCCGGGACTTTTAATGAGCAGTTCTTC. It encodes CASSSGTFNEQFF.

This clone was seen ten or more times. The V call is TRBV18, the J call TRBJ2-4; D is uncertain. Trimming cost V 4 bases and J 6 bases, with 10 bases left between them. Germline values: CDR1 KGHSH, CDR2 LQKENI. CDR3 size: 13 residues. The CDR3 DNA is TGTGCCAGCTCACGCCATTCGGGAAACATTCAGTACTTC. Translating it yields CASSRHSGNIQYF.

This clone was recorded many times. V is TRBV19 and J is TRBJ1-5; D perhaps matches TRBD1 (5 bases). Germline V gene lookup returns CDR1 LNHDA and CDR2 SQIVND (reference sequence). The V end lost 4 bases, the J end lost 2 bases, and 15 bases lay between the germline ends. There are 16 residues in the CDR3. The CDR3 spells CASSTRRGEGNQPQHF. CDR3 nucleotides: TGTGCCAGTAGTACCCGGCGGGGGGAAGGCAATCAGCCCCAGCATTTT. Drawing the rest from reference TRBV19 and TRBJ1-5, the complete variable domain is DGGITQSPKYLFRKEGQNVTLSCEQNLNHDAMYWYRQDPGQGLRLIYYSQIVNDFQKGDIAEGYSVSREKKESFPLTVTSAQKNPTAFYLCASSTRRGEGNQPQHFGDGTRLSIL.

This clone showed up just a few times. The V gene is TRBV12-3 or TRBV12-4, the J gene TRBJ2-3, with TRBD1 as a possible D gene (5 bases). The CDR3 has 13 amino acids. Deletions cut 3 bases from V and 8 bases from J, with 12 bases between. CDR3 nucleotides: TGTGCCAGCAGTTTTTTAGGGGATGGTACGCAGTATTTT. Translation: CASSFLGDGTQYF.

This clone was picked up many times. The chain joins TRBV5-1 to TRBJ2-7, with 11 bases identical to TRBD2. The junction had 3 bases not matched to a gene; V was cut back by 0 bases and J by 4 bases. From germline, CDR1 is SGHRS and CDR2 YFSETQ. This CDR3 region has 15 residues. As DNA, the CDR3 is TGCGCCAGCAGCTTGGCACTAGCGGGGGCGTACGAGCAGTACTTC. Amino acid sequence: CASSLALAGAYEQYF.

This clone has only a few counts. CDR3 sequence reads: CASSLAGGETQYF. CDR3 DNA: TGTGCCAGCAGCTTGGCCGGGGGAGAGACCCAGTACTTC. V gene TRBV5-6 combines with J gene TRBJ2-5, with D perhaps matching TRBD2 (6 bases). Germline V gene lookup returns CDR1 SGHDT and CDR2 YYEEEE. The CDR3 loop spans 13 amino acids. V gave up 0 bases and J gave up 4 bases, with 7 bases separating them.

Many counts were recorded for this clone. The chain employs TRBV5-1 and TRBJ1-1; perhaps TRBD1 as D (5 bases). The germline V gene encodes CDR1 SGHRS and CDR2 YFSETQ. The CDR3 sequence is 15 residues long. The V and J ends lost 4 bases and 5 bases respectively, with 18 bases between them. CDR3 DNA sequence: TGCGCCAGCAGCCTCCGAGACTGGGGGGGGACTGAAGCTTTCTTT. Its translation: CASSLRDWGGTEAFF. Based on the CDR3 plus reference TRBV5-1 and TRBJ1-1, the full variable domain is KAGVTQTPRYLIKTRGQQVTLSCSPISGHRSVSWYQQTPGQGLQFLFEYFSETQRNKGNFPGRFSGRQFSNSRSEMNVSTLELGDSALYLCASSLRDWGGTEAFFGQGTRLTVV.

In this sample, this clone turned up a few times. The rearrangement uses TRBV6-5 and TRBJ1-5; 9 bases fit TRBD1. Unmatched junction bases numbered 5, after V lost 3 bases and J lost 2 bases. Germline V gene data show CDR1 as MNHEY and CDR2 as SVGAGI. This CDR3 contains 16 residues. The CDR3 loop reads CASSYGTGSGNQPQHF. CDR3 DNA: TGTGCCAGCAGTTATGGGACAGGGAGTGGCAATCAGCCCCAGCATTTT.

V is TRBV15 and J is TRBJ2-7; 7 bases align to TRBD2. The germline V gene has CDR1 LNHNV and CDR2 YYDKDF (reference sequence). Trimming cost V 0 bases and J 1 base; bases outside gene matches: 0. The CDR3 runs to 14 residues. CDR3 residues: CATSREAGSYEQYF. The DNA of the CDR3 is TGTGCCACCAGCAGAGAAGCGGGGTCCTACGAGCAGTACTTC.

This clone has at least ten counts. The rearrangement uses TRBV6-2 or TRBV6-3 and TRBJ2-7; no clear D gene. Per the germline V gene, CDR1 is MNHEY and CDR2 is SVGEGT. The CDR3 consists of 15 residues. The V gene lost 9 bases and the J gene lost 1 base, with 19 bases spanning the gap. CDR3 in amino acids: CASIPSVSASYEQYF. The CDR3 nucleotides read TGTGCCAGTATCCCTTCAGTCTCCGCTTCCTACGAGCAGTACTTC.

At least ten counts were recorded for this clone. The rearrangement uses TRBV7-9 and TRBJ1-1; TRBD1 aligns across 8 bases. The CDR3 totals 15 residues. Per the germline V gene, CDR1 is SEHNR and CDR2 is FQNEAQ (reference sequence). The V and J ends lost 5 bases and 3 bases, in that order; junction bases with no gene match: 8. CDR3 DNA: TGTGCCAGCAGCACCCGGACAGGGTGGGACACTGAAGCTTTCTTT. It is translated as CASSTRTGWDTEAFF.

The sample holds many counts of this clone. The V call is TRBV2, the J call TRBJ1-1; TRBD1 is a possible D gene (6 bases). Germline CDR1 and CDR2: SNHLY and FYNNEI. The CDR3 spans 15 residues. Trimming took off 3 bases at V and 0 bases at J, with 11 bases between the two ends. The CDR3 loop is CASSEQGFMNTEAFF. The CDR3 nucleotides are TGTGCCAGCAGTGAGCAGGGGTTCATGAACACTGAAGCTTTCTTT.

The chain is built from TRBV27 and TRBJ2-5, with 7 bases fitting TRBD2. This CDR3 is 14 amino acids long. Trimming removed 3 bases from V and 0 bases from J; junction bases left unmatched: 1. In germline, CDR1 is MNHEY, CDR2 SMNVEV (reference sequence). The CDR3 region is CASSFGGDQETQYF. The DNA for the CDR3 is TGTGCCAGCAGTTTTGGGGGGGACCAAGAGACCCAGTACTTC.

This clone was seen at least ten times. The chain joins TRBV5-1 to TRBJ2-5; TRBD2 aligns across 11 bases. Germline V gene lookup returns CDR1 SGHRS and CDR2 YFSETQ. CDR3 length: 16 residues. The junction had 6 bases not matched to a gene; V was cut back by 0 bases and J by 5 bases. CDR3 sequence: CASSLVPTSGMETQYF. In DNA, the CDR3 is TGCGCCAGCAGCTTGGTCCCGACTAGCGGGATGGAGACCCAGTACTTC.

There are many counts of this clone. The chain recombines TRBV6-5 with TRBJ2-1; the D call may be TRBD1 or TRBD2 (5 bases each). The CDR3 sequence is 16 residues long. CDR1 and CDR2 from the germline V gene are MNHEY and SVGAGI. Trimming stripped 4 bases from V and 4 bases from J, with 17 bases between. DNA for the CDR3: TGTGCCAGCAGTTCCTTGACAGAGGGGCCTTACAATGAGCAGTTCTTC. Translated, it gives CASSSLTEGPYNEQFF.

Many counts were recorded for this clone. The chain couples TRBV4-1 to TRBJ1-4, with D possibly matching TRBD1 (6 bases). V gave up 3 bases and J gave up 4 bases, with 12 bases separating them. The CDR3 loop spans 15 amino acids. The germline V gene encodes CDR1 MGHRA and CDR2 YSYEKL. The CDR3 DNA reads TGCGCCAGCAGCCACCAGGGGAGCAATAATGAAAAACTGTTTTTT. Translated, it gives CASSHQGSNNEKLFF.